Detailed here is one T cell receptor beta chain. Antigen specificity is unknown. The data originate from a study of response to subunit inactivated influenza vaccine. Study-wide points: Each seasonal influenza vaccination, the authors suggested, recruits few new T cells.

Germline V lookup: CDR1 MNHEY, CDR2 SVGEGT. The V and J ends lost 2 bases and 6 bases, in that order; junction bases with no gene match: 12. This CDR3 comprises 19 residues. TCRdb re-called the RT-PCR reads through MiXCR, storing one row per CDR3 protein. The table lists 600,000 to 850,000 distinct CDR3 sequences, approximately 15% of them singletons. The specimen comprised PBMCs from blood, sampled 14 days before vaccination. This sequence joins TRBV6-2 or TRBV6-3 and TRBJ2-1; 14 bases align to TRBD2. The TCR originated in a man between 45 and 60 years old who received an inactivated influenza vaccine. For the CDR3, the DNA is TGTGCCAGCAGTTACCTCTTCTCGACTAGCGGGGGGGCACGCAATGAGCAGTTCTTC. Its protein is CASSYLFSTSGGARNEQFF.